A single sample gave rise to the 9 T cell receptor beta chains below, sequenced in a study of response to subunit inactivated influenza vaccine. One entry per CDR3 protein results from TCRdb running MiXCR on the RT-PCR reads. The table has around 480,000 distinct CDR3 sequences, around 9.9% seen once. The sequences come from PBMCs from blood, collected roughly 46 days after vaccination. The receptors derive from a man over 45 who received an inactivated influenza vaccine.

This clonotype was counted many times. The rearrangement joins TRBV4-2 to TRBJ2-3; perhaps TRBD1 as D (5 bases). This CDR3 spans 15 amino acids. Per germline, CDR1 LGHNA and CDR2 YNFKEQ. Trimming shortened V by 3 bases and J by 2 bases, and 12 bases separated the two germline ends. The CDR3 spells CASSQTQESTDTQYF. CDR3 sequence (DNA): TGTGCCAGCAGCCAGACACAGGAGTCCACAGATACGCAGTATTTT.

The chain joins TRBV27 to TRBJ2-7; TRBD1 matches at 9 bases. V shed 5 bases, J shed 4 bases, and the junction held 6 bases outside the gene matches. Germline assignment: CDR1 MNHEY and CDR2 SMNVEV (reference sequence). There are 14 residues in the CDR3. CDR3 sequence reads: CASSRTGVVYEQYF. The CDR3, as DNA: TGTGCCAGCAGTCGGACAGGGGTTGTGTACGAGCAGTACTTC.

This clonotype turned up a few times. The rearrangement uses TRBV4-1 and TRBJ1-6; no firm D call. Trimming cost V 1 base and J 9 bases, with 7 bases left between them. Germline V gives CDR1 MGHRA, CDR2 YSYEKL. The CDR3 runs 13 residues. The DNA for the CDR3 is TGCGCCAGCAGCCAAGGGGTTTCTTCACCCCTCCACTTT. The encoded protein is CASSQGVSSPLHF.

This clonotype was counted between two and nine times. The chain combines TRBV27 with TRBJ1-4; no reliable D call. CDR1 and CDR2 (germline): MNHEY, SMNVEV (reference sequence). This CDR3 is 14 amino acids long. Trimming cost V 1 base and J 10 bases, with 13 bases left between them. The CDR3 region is CASSLFGPEGKLFF. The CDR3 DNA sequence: TGTGCCAGCAGTTTATTCGGCCCGGAGGGAAAACTGTTTTTT.

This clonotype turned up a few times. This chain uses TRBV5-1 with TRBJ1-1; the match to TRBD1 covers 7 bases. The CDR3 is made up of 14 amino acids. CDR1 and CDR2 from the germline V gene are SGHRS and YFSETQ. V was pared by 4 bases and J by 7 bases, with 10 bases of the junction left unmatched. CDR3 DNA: TGCGCCAGCAGCCTTTACAGGGGTCCGATTGAAGCTTTCTTT. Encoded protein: CASSLYRGPIEAFF.

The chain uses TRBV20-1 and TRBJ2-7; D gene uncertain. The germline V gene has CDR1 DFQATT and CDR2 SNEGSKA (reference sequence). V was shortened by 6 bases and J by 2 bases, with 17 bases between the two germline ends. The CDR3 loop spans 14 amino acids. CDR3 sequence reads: CSAQPPGRPYEQYF. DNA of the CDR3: TGCAGTGCGCAACCTCCCGGGCGCCCCTACGAGCAGTACTTC.

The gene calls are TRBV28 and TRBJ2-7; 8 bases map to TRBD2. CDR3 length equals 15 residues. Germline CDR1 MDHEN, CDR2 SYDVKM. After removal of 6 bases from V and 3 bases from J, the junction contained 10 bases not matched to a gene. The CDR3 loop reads CASRPPGGDGYEQYF. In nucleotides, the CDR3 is TGTGCCAGCAGACCCCCGGGGGGGGATGGCTACGAGCAGTACTTC.

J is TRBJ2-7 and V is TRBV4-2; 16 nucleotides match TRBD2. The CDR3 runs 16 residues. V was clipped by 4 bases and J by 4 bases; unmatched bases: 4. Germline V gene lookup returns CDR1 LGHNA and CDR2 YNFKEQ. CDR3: CASSPGLAGGPYEQYF. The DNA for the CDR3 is TGTGCCAGCAGCCCGGGACTAGCGGGAGGGCCATACGAGCAGTACTTC.

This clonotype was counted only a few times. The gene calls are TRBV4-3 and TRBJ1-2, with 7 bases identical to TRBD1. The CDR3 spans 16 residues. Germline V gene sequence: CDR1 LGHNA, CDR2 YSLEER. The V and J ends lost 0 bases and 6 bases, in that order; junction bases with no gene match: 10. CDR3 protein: CASSQDLGTALHGYTF. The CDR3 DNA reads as TGCGCCAGCAGCCAAGACCTGGGGACAGCGCTTCATGGCTACACCTTC.